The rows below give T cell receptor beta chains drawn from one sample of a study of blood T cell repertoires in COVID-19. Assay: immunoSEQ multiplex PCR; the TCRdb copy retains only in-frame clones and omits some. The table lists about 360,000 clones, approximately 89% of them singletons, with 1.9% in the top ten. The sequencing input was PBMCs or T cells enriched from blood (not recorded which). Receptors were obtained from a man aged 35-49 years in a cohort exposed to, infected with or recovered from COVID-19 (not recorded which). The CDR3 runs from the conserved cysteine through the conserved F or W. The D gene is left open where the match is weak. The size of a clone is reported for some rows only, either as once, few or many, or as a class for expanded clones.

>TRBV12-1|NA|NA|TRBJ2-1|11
TGTGCCAGCAGCTTTACTAATGAGCAGTTCTTC
CASSFTNEQFF
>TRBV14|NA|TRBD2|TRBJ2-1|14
TGTGCCAGCAGCCGGACTAGCGTCTACAATGAGCAGTTCTTC
CASSRTSVYNEQFF
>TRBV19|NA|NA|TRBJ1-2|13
TGTGCCAGTACCTTCCAGGGAAGAAGTGGCTACACCTTC
CASTFQGRSGYTF
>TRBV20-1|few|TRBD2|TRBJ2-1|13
TGCAGTGCTAGTGAGCGGGACTACAATGAGCAGTTCTTC
CSASERDYNEQFF
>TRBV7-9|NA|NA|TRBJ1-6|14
TGTGCCAGCGTCGGGATCCGAGATAATTCACCCCTCCACTTT
CASVGIRDNSPLHF
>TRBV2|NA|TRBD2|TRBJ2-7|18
TGTGCCAGCAGGCTAGGGACTAGCGGGAGAGGTTATAACTACGAGCAGTACTTC
CASRLGTSGRGYNYEQYF
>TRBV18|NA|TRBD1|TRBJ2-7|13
TGTGCCAGCTCACCACGCAGGGGGTACGAGCAGTACTTC
CASSPRRGYEQYF
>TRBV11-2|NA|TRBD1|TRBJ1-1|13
TGTGCCAGCAGCAAGACAGGGGACACTGAAGCTTTCTTT
CASSKTGDTEAFF
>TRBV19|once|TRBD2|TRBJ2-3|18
TGTGCCAGTAGTACGAACCCGACTAGCGGGAGGTCCGCAGATACGCAGTATTTT
CASSTNPTSGRSADTQYF
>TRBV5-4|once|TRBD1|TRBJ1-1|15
TGTGCCAGCAGCTTGGTGGGTACAGGGGACACTGAAGCTTTCTTT
CASSLVGTGDTEAFF
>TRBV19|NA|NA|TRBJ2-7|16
TGTGCCAGTAGTGCCCGAACTCGGGGGTACGGGCACGAGCAGTACTTC
CASSARTRGYGHEQYF